This TCR beta chain was captured by sequencing in a study of T-cell memory formation after mild COVID-19. Broader study findings: Second-wave clones reaching peak frequency on day 37 lacked confirmed SARS-CoV-2 specificity.

V dropped 4 bases and J dropped 2 bases, with 12 bases sitting between them. This CDR3 is 15 amino acids long. Germline V gene lookup returns CDR1 LGHNA and CDR2 YNFKEQ. This clonotype was counted only a few times. As yet, its antigen is unknown. In TCRdb, the 5' RACE reads were re-called with MiXCR into one record per CDR3 protein. This sample has fewer than 75,000 distinct CDR3 sequences, with 9.5% to 15% found just once. The sequence came from a man aged 18 to 30 who had mild COVID-19 (a few samples of this study predate the infection). Cell type and time point are not known. Sequencing was carried out using PBMCs or a T cell subset sorted from them (not recorded which). The chain has TRBV4-2 and TRBJ1-3; no firm D call. CDR3 region: CASSLDDQAGNTIYF. Here the CDR3 DNA reads TGTGCCAGCAGCCTGGACGACCAGGCTGGAAACACCATATATTTT.